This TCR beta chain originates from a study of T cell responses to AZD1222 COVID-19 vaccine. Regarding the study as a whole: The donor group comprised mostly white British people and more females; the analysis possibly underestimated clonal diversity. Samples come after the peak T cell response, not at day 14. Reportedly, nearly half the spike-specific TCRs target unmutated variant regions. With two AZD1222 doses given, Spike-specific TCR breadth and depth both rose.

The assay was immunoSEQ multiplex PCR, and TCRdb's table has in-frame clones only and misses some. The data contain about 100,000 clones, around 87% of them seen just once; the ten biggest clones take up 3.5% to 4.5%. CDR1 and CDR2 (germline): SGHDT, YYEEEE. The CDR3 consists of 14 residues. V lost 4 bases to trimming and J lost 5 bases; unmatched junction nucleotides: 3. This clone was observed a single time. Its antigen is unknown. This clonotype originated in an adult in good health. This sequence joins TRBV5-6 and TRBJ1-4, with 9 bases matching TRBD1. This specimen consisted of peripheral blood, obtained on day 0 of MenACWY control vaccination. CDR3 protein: CASSLGTGNEKLFF. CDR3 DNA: TGTGCCAGCAGCCTCGGGACAGGGAATGAAAAACTGTTTTTT. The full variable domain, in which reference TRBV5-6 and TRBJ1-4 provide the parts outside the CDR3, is DAGVTQSPTHLIKTRGQQVTLRCSPKSGHDTVSWYQQALGQGPQFIFQYYEEEERQRGNFPDRFSGHQFPNYSSELNVNALLLGDSALYLCASSLGTGNEKLFFGSGTQLSVL.